This T cell receptor beta chain originates from a study of cytomegalovirus exposure and HLA in healthy donors. Study in general: Out of about 190 million T cells, an earlier analysis found fewer than 140 million unique TCR beta sequences in total. Points from the study as a whole: Some public TCRs appeared in many individuals, while most sequences were rare. The later analysis indicated that the majority of CMV-associated TCR beta chains appeared HLA-restricted. In an earlier analysis, about 87% or about 30%: the productive usage of most TCR beta V segments.

Trimming shortened V by 0 bases and J by 7 bases, and 8 bases separated the two germline ends. Germline V lookup: CDR1 SGHRS, CDR2 YFSETQ. The CDR3 loop spans 13 amino acids. PCR primers comprised 60 Vbeta and 13 Jbeta primers. Method: immunoSEQ multiplex PCR; TCRdb's copy keeps in-frame clones and lacks some. This sample has 150,000 to 200,000 clones, with 65% to 90% found just once. Comment on this clone: Its target is not known.

This receptor was identified in a woman under 30 in good health and CMV-seronegative. The V and J genes are TRBV5-1 and TRBJ2-1; perhaps TRBD2 as D (5 bases). Source material: PBMCs. The CDR3 DNA follows: TGCGCCAGCAGCTTGGTCGGGGTTAATGAGCAGTTCTTC. It specifies CASSLVGVNEQFF.